This T cell receptor beta chain was sequenced during a study of metastatic and nonmetastatic thyroid tumors. Patients underwent thyroid surgery, and none had received any treatment before it. This clone appeared many times. The germline gives CDR1 SGHRS, CDR2 YFSETQ. The CDR3 sequence is 13 residues long. V was trimmed by 2 bases and J by 11 bases, leaving 14 bases between them. TCRdb re-called the PCR reads through MiXCR. The table has approximately 30,000 clones, 3.5% to 4% seen once. This clonotype was obtained from a male donor with papillary thyroid cancer or a benign thyroid nodule (not recorded which). Some clones in this sample may be carry-over from other donors' samples. This chain joins TRBV5-1 and TRBJ2-1; D is uncertain. The sequenced material came from blood. Written as DNA, the CDR3 is TGCGCCAGCAGCTTAACAGACCCCCGTCAGCAGTTCTTC. Encoded protein: CASSLTDPRQQFF.